Below, 6 T cell receptor beta chains from the same sample are listed, as sequenced in a study of blood T cell repertoires in COVID-19. Sequenced by immunoSEQ multiplex PCR; TCRdb stores in-frame clones only, minus some. Found here are around 150,000 clones, roughly 85% of them singletons; the top ten hold 8% to 9%. The sample was peripheral blood. The receptors here all came from a woman aged 55 to 70 with COVID-19, enrolled during active disease.

The V and J genes are TRBV19 and TRBJ1-1; D uncertain. V lost 3 bases and J lost 1, with 12 bases in between. CDR1 is LNHDA and CDR2 is SQIVND in the germline V gene (reference sequence). The CDR3 totals 15 residues. The CDR3 reads CASSIADIKNTEAFF. CDR3 bases: TGTGCCAGTAGTATCGCAGACATCAAGAACACTGAAGCTTTCTTT.

The chain carries TRBV5-1 and TRBJ1-3; D is possibly TRBD1 (6 bases). Trimming shortened V by 4 bases and J by 0 bases, and 14 bases separated the two germline ends. Germline V gene sequence: CDR1 SGHRS, CDR2 YFSETQ. The CDR3 runs 16 residues. In DNA, the CDR3 is TGCGCCAGCAGCCAGGGACACCAGGTCTCTGGAAACACCATATATTTT. The encoded protein is CASSQGHQVSGNTIYF.

The chain couples TRBV14 to TRBJ2-5; 8 nucleotides agree with TRBD1. Germline V gene lookup returns CDR1 SGHDN and CDR2 FVKESK. Losses at the gene ends were 3 bases for V and 4 bases for J; bases not matched to a gene: 7. CDR3 length equals 15 residues. The CDR3 DNA follows: TGTGCCAGCAGCCACAACAGGGGGTTCGGAGAGACCCAGTACTTC. Translation gives CASSHNRGFGETQYF.

This clone was detected a few times. This rearrangement joins TRBV3-1 (or the pseudogene TRBV3-2) to TRBJ1-5, with D possibly being TRBD1 (5 bases). This CDR3 comprises 15 residues. V lost 0 bases, J lost 5 bases, and 11 bases lay in between. The germline gives CDR1 LGHDT, CDR2 YNNKEL (reference sequence). The CDR3, as DNA: TGTGCCAGCAGCCAAGATCCTACAGGAGATCAGCCCCAGCATTTT. Translated: CASSQDPTGDQPQHF.

The DNA of the CDR3 is TGCAGTGCTAGTAGGGACAATGAAGCTTTCTTT. Translation: CSASRDNEAFF. The J gene is TRBJ1-1, the V gene TRBV20-1; D is possibly TRBD1 (6 bases). CDR1 and CDR2 from the germline V gene are DFQATT and SNEGSKA (reference sequence). V was cut by 3 bases and J by 7 bases, with 9 bases left in between. The CDR3 extends over 11 amino acids.

The V gene is TRBV18, the J gene TRBJ2-7, with 11 bases identical to TRBD1. The germline CDR1 and CDR2 sequences are KGHSH and LQKENI. The CDR3 is 15 residues long. The J segment lost 3 bases and the V segment lost 4 bases, leaving 5 bases of the junction unmatched. CDR3 loop: CASSRPGQGDYEQYF. Here the CDR3 DNA reads TGTGCCAGCTCACGGCCGGGACAGGGGGACTACGAGCAGTACTTC.